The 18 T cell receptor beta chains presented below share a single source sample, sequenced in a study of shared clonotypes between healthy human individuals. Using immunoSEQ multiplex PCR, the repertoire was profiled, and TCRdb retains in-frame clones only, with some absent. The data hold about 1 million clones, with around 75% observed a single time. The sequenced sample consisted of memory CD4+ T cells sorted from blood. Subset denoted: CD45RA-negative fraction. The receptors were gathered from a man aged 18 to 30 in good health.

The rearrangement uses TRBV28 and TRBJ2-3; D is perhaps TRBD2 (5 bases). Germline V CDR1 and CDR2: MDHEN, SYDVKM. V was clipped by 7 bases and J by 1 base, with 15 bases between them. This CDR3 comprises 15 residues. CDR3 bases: TGTGCCAGCAAGGTTACGGCACTAGGCACAGATACGCAGTATTTT. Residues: CASKVTALGTDTQYF.

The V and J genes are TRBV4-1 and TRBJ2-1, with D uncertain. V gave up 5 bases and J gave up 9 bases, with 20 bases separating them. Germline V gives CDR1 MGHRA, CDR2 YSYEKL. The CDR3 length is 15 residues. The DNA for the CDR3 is TGCGCCAGCAGCTCCCCATCAAGTGGTATCATTGAGCAGTTCTTC. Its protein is CASSSPSSGIIEQFF.

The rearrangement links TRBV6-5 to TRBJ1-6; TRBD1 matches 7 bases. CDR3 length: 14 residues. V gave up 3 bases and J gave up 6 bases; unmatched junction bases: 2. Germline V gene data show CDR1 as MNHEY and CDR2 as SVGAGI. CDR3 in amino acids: CASSYAGGNSPLHF. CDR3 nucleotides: TGTGCCAGCAGTTATGCAGGGGGTAATTCACCCCTCCACTTT.

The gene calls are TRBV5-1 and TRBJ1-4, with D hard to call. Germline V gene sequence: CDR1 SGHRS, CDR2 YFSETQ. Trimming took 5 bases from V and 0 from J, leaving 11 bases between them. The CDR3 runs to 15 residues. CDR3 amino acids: CASRSKPATNEKLFF. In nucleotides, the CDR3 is TGCGCCAGCAGGAGCAAACCGGCAACTAATGAAAAACTGTTTTTT.

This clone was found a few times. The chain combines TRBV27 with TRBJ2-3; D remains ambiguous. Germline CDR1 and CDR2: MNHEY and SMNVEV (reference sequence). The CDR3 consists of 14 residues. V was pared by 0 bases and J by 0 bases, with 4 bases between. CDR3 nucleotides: TGTGCCAGCAGTTTATCCTTCAGCACAGATACGCAGTATTTT. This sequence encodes CASSLSFSTDTQYF.

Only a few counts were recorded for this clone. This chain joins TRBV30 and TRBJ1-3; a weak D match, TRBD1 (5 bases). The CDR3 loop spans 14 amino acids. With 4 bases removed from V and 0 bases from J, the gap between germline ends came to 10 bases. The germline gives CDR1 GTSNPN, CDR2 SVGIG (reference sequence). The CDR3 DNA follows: TGTGCCTGGATCAACAGGAACTCTGGAAACACCATATATTTT. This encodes CAWINRNSGNTIYF.

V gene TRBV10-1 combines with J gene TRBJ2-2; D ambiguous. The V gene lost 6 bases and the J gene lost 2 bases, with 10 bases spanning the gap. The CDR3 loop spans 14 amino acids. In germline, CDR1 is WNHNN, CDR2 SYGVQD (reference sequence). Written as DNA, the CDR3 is TGCGCCAGCAGCCGCCAGACCAACACCGGGGAGCTGTTTTTT. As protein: CASSRQTNTGELFF.

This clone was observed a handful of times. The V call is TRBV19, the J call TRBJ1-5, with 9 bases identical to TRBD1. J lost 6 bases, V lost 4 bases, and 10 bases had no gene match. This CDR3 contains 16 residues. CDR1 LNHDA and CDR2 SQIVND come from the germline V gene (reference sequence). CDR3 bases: TGTGCCAGTAGTACCTCCGGGACAGGGACGGGTCAGCCCCAGCATTTT. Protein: CASSTSGTGTGQPQHF.

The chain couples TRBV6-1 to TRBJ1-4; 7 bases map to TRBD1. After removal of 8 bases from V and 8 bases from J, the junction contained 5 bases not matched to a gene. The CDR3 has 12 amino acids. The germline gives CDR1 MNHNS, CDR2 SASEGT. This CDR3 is CASRDSGEKLFF. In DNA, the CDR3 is TGTGCCAGCCGGGACAGCGGGGAAAAACTGTTTTTT.

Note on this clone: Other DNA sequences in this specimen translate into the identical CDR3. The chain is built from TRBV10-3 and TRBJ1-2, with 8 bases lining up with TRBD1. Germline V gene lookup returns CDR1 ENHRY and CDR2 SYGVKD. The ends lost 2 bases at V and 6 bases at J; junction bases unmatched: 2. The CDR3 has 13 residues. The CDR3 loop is CAISEGQGNGYTF. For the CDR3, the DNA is TGTGCCATCAGTGAGGGACAGGGTAATGGCTACACCTTC.

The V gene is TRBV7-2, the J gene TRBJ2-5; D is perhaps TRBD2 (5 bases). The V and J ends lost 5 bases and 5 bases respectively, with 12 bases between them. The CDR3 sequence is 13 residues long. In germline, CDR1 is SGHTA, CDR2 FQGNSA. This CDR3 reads CASSPGIRETQYF. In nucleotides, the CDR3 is TGTGCCAGCAGCCCGGGAATTAGGGAGACCCAGTACTTC.

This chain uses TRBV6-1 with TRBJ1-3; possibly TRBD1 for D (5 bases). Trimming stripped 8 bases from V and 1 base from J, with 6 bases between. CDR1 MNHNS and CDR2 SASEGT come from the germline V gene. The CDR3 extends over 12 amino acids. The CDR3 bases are TGTGCCAGCGGGGCGTCTGGAAACACCATATATTTT. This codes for CASGASGNTIYF.

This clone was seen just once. As DNA, the CDR3 is TGTGCCAGCAGCGTCCGGGACAGGGAGTACAATGAGCAGTTCTTC. Amino acid sequence: CASSVRDREYNEQFF. The rearrangement joins TRBV9 to TRBJ2-1; 9 bases map to TRBD1. The ends lost 2 bases at V and 4 bases at J; junction bases unmatched: 4. This CDR3 region has 15 residues. Looked up from germline, CDR1 is SGDLS and CDR2 is YYNGEE.

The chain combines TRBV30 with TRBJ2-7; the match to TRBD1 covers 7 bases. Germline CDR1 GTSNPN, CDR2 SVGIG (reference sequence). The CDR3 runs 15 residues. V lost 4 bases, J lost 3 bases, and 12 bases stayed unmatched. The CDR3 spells CAWTHSTGYNYEQYF. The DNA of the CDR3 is TGTGCCTGGACTCATTCGACAGGGTATAACTACGAGCAGTACTTC. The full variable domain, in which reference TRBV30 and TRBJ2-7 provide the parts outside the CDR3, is SQTIHQWPATLVQPVGSPLSLECTVEGTSNPNLYWYRQAAGRGLQLLFYSVGIGQISSEVPQNLSASRPQDRQFILSSKKLLLSDSGFYLCAWTHSTGYNYEQYFGPGTRLTVT.

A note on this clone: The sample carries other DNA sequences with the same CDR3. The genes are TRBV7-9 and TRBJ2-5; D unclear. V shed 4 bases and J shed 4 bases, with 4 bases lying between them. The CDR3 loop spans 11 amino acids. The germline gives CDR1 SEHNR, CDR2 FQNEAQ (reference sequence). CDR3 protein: CASSSGETQYF. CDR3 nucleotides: TGTGCCAGCAGCTCCGGAGAGACCCAGTACTTC.

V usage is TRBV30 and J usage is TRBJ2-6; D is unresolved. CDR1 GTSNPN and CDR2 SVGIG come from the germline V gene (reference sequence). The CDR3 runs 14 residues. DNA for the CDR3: TGTGCATATCAGGCCCCCTCTGGGGCCAACGTCCTGACTTTC. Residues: CAYQAPSGANVLTF.

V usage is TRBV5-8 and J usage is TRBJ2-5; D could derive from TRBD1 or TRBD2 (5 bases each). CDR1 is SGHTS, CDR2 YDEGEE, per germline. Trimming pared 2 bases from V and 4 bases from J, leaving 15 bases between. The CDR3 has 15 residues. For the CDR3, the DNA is TGTGCCAGCAGCTTAGGACGGGACCGGGGAGAGACCCAGTACTTC. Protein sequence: CASSLGRDRGETQYF. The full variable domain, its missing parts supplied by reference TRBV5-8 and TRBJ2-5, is EAGVTQSPTHLIKTRGQQATLRCSPISGHTSVYWYQQALGLGLQFLLWYDEGEERNRGNFPPRFSGRQFPNYSSELNVNALELEDSALYLCASSLGRDRGETQYFGPGTRLLVL.

CDR3 in DNA: TGTGCCAGTAGTATACAGGGGCTCGAGACCCAGTACTTC. Amino acids: CASSIQGLETQYF. The chain combines TRBV19 with TRBJ2-5, with a weak D call TRBD1 (6 bases). The CDR3 is 13 amino acids. Trimming removed 2 bases at V and 5 bases at J, with 9 bases between. Germline V gene lookup returns CDR1 LNHDA and CDR2 SQIVND (reference sequence). Full variable domain (missing parts from reference TRBV19 and TRBJ2-5): DGGITQSPKYLFRKEGQNVTLSCEQNLNHDAMYWYRQDPGQGLRLIYYSQIVNDFQKGDIAEGYSVSREKKESFPLTVTSAQKNPTAFYLCASSIQGLETQYFGPGTRLLVL.